This T cell receptor (beta chain) comes out of a study of T cells after yellow fever vaccination. As for the study in general: For low cell numbers, libraries were made with SMART-Seq v4 Ultra Low Input.

TCRdb processed the 5' RACE reads anew with MiXCR; each CDR3 protein has one entry. The sample lists a few hundred thousand distinct CDR3 sequences, about 5.2% seen once, with less than 3.5% in the top ten. General observations from the study: Just a small share of clonotypes turned up in the CD4 compartment as well as the CD8 compartment. Subsequent to the booster, the majority of primary-vaccination clones reappeared (approximately 95% CD4, approximately 90% CD8). Though it reached lower strength, the secondary response hit its peak faster, day 5 versus 15.

V was pared by 3 bases and J by 0 bases, with 9 bases between. The germline V gene has CDR1 MNHEY and CDR2 SMNVEV (reference sequence). The CDR3 loop spans 16 amino acids. This clonotype has at least ten counts. As yet, its antigen is unknown. The material sequenced was CD4+ T cells sorted from PBMCs, taken on the day of the yellow fever booster vaccination. The gene calls are TRBV27 and TRBJ1-6; D call uncertain. This receptor was identified in a young man who received the YFV17D yellow fever vaccine. CDR3 in amino acids: CASSFGRTSYNSPLHF. Written as DNA, the CDR3 is TGTGCCAGCAGTTTCGGGCGGACCTCCTATAATTCACCCCTCCACTTT.